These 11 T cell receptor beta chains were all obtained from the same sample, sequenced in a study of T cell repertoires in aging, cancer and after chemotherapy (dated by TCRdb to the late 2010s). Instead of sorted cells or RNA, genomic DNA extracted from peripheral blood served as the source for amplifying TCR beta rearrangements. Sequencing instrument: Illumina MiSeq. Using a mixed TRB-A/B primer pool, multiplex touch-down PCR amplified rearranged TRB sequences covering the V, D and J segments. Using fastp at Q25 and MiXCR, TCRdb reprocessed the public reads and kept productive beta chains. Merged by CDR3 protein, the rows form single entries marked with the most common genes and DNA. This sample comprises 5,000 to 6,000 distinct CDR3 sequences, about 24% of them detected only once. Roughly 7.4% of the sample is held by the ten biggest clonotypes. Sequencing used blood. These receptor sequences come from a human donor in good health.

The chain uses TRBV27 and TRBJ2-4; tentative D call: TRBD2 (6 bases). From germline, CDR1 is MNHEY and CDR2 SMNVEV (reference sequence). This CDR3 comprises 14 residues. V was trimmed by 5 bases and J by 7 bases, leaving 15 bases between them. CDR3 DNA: TGTGCCAGCAGTCCATCGGGGGAAGGTAACATTCAGTACTTC. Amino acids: CASSPSGEGNIQYF.

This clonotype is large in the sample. CDR3 coding DNA: TGTGCCAGCGGATACGGGAGCTCTGGGGCCAACGTCCTGACTTTC. Protein product: CASGYGSSGANVLTF. The chain carries TRBV27 and TRBJ2-6; the D gene is possibly TRBD2 (6 bases). Trimming took 8 bases from V and 0 from J, leaving 11 bases between them. This CDR3 spans 15 amino acids. Germline loops: CDR1 MNHEY, CDR2 SMNVEV (reference sequence).

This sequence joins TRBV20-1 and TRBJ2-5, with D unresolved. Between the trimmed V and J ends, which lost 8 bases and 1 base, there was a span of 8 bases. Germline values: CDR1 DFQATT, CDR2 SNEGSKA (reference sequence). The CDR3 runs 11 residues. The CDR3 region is CSSGGQETQYF. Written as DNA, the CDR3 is TGCAGTTCTGGCGGCCAAGAGACCCAGTACTTC.

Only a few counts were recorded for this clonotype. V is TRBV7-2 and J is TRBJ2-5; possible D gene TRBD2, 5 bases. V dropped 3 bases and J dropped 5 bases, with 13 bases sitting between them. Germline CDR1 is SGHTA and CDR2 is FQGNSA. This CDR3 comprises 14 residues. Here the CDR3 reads CASSFGSGLETQYF. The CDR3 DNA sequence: TGTGCCAGCAGCTTTGGCTCGGGGTTGGAGACCCAGTACTTC.

CDR3 coding DNA: TGCAGTGCTAGTGAAGAACAGGGGGGCAATCAGCCCCAGCATTTT. This sequence encodes CSASEEQGGNQPQHF. The V and J genes are TRBV20-1 and TRBJ1-5; TRBD1 matches at 8 bases. Trimming cost V 3 bases and J 2 bases; bases outside gene matches: 6. From germline, CDR1 is DFQATT and CDR2 SNEGSKA (reference sequence). This CDR3 region has 15 residues.

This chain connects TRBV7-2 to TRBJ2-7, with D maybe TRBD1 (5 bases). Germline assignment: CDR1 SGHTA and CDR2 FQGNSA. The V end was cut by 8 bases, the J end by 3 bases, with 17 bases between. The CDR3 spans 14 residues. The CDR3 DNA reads TGTGCCAGCGTTGCGTATCAGGGTGGCTACGAGCAGTACTTC. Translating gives CASVAYQGGYEQYF. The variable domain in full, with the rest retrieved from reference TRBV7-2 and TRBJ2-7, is GAGVSQSPSNKVTEKGKDVELRCDPISGHTALYWYRQSLGQGLEFLIYFQGNSAPDKSGLPSDRFSAERTGGSVSTLTIQRTQQEDSAVYLCASVAYQGGYEQYFGPGTRLTVT.

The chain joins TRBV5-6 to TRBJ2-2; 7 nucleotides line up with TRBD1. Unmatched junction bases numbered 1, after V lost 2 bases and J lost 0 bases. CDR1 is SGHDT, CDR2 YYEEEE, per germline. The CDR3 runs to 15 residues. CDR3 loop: CASSFQGANTGELFF. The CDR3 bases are TGTGCCAGCAGCTTCCAGGGGGCGAACACCGGGGAGCTGTTTTTT.

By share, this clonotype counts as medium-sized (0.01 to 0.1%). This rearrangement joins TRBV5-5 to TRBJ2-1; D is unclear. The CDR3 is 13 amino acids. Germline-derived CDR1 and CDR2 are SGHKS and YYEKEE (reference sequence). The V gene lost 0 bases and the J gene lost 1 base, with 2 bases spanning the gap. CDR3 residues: CASSLGSYNEQFF. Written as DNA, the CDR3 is TGTGCCAGCAGCTTGGGGTCCTACAATGAGCAGTTCTTC.

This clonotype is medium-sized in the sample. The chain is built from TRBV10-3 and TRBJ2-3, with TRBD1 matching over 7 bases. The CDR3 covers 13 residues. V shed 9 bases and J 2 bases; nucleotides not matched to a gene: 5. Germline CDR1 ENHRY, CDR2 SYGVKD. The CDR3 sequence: CAIVGGPTDTQYF. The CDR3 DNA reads TGTGCCATAGTAGGGGGCCCCACAGATACGCAGTATTTT.

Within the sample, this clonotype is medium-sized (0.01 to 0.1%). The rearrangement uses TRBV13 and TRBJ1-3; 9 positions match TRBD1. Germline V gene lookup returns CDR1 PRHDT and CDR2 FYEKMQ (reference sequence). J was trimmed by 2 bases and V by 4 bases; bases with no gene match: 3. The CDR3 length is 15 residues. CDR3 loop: CASSSQGAAGNTIYF. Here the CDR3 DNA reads TGTGCCAGCAGCTCACAGGGGGCAGCTGGAAACACCATATATTTT.

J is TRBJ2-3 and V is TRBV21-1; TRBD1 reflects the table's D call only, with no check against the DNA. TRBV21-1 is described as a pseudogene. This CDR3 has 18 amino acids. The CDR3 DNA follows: TGTGCCAGCAGCCCCCGGGACCGACCTCCTTCTAGCACAGATACGCAGTATTTT. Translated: CASSPRDRPPSSTDTQYF.